The next 22 T cell receptor beta chains were all read from a single sample in a study of cytomegalovirus exposure and HLA in healthy donors (TCRdb year 2017). Library creation used the immunoSEQ multiplex PCR assay. This is the immuneACCESS table as TCRdb keeps it, with only in-frame sequences that have V and J called. A part of the clones is gone; compared with another copy, unresolved V genes explain less than half, and the rest is unexplained. The sample includes 300,000 to 400,000 clones, with over 75% observed a single time. Around 0.88% of the sample comes from the top ten. The sequenced sample consisted of PBMCs. All receptors derive from a man aged 25-40 years in good health and CMV-seronegative.

The chain carries TRBV5-4 and TRBJ2-1, with 15 positions matching TRBD2. Germline loops: CDR1 SGHNT, CDR2 YYREEE (reference sequence). Unmatched junction bases numbered 6, after V lost 4 bases and J lost 10 bases. This CDR3 is built from 15 residues. For the CDR3, the DNA is TGTGCCAGCAGCCCGGGACTAGCGGGGGGACAGGAGCAGTTCTTC. Translation gives CASSPGLAGGQEQFF.

The rearrangement joins TRBV7-2 to TRBJ1-6; D uncertain. Trimming pared 4 bases from V and 9 bases from J, leaving 19 bases between. The germline gives CDR1 SGHTA, CDR2 FQGNSA. The CDR3 is 16 residues long. In DNA form, the CDR3 reads TGTGCCAGCAGCTCACAGCGGATAGCAGGAACTTCACCCCTCCACTTT. Its translation is CASSSQRIAGTSPLHF.

This clone appeared a single time. The chain has TRBV28 and TRBJ2-1; D might be TRBD1 (6 bases). Germline lookup yields CDR1 MDHEN and CDR2 SYDVKM. V lost 5 bases and J 15 bases, leaving 20 bases between the germline ends. The CDR3 consists of 13 residues. The CDR3 DNA is TGTGCCAGCAGTACAACAGACAGGTCTAGGGGGTTCTTC. Translated: CASSTTDRSRGFF.

This clone was found once. Written as DNA, the CDR3 is TGTGCCAGCAGGGACCGCGACAGGGGGGGGACTGAAGCTTTCTTT. Encoded protein: CASRDRDRGGTEAFF. The rearrangement uses TRBV25-1 and TRBJ1-1; 9 bases agree with TRBD1. The length of the CDR3 is 15 residues. The V segment lost 6 bases and the J segment 5 bases; nucleotides outside the gene matches: 10. Germline V gene lookup returns CDR1 MGHDK and CDR2 SYGVNS. The entire variable domain, with the rest obtained from reference TRBV25-1 and TRBJ1-1, is as follows: EADIYQTPRYLVIGTGKKITLECSQTMGHDKMYWYQQDPGMELHLIHYSYGVNSTEKGDLSSESTVSRIRTEHFPLTLESARPSHTSQYLCASRDRDRGGTEAFFGQGTRLTVV.

The chain employs TRBV7-2 and TRBJ1-1; D unclear. The V gene lost 2 bases and the J gene lost 12 bases, with 19 bases spanning the gap. Germline CDR1 and CDR2: SGHTA and FQGNSA. The CDR3 has 14 residues. The CDR3 nucleotides are TGTGCCAGCAGCTTAAATGGAGTCAGAGGGTCGACTTTCTTT. It yields the protein CASSLNGVRGSTFF.

This chain uses TRBV27 with TRBJ1-6; 8 bases are a match to TRBD1. The CDR3 consists of 15 residues. V shed 6 bases and J 2 bases; nucleotides not matched to a gene: 3. Germline V gives CDR1 MNHEY, CDR2 SMNVEV (reference sequence). The CDR3 bases are TGTGCCAGCAGGGTGACAGGGGCCTATAATTCACCCCTCCACTTT. The encoded protein is CASRVTGAYNSPLHF.

The chain couples TRBV4-1 to TRBJ1-4; tentative D call: TRBD1 (6 bases). Germline values: CDR1 MGHRA, CDR2 YSYEKL. Deletions cut 0 bases from V and 0 bases from J, with 20 bases between. This CDR3 contains 20 residues. The chain's CDR3 is CASSQDLGEGTPATNEKLFF. The CDR3 DNA reads as TGCGCCAGCAGCCAAGATCTAGGAGAGGGGACACCTGCAACTAATGAAAAACTGTTTTTT.

For this clone: The same CDR3 arises from other DNA sequences in this sample as well. The chain joins TRBV4-3 to TRBJ2-7; no firm D call. The CDR3 extends over 14 amino acids. Germline V lookup: CDR1 LGHNA, CDR2 YSLEER. V lost 0 bases, J lost 2 bases, and 8 bases lay in between. As DNA, the CDR3 is TGCGCCAGCAGCCAAGACAGGCAGGCCTACGAGCAGTACTTC. Its translation is CASSQDRQAYEQYF.

This chain uses TRBV15 with TRBJ2-1; 7 bases fit TRBD1. Trimming removed 5 bases from V and 4 bases from J; junction bases left unmatched: 2. Germline-derived CDR1 and CDR2 are LNHNV and YYDKDF (reference sequence). CDR3 size: 13 residues. The CDR3 protein is CATSSGQYNEQFF. DNA of the CDR3: TGTGCCACCAGCTCGGGACAGTACAATGAGCAGTTCTTC.

V gene TRBV27 combines with J gene TRBJ2-1; TRBD1 aligns across 7 bases. Germline V gives CDR1 MNHEY, CDR2 SMNVEV (reference sequence). The J segment lost 8 bases and the V segment lost 6 bases, leaving 13 bases of the junction unmatched. The CDR3 consists of 15 residues. CDR3 DNA: TGTGCCAGCAGCTTTACAGGGGCAGGGAATTATGAGCAGTTCTTC. This encodes CASSFTGAGNYEQFF.

The V and J genes are TRBV27 and TRBJ2-3; 9 positions match TRBD2. The ends lost 6 bases at V and 6 bases at J; junction bases unmatched: 10. CDR1 and CDR2 (germline): MNHEY, SMNVEV (reference sequence). The CDR3 contains 15 residues. The CDR3 region is CASRLAGGLSDTQYF. CDR3 sequence (DNA): TGTGCCAGCAGGTTGGCGGGGGGGCTTTCGGATACGCAGTATTTT.

This clone turned up a few times. CDR3 amino acids: CAWSAGTPGGYTF. In nucleotides, the CDR3 is TGTGCCTGGAGCGCCGGCACACCAGGGGGCTACACCTTC. The chain joins TRBV30 to TRBJ1-2; D might be TRBD1 (5 bases). The V gene lost 3 bases and the J gene lost 8 bases, with 16 bases spanning the gap. Germline V gives CDR1 GTSNPN, CDR2 SVGIG (reference sequence). The CDR3 has 13 amino acids.

The V call is TRBV9, the J call TRBJ1-1; 9 nucleotides line up with TRBD1. This CDR3 contains 17 residues. Germline V gene data show CDR1 as SGDLS and CDR2 as YYNGEE. V lost 0 bases to trimming and J lost 5 bases; unmatched junction nucleotides: 11. The CDR3 here is CASSVAPGPDRGTEAFF. The CDR3, as DNA: TGTGCCAGCAGCGTAGCCCCGGGACCGGACAGGGGAACTGAAGCTTTCTTT.

V usage is TRBV4-1 and J usage is TRBJ2-7; TRBD2 is a possible D gene (5 bases). The V gene's germline CDR1 is MGHRA and CDR2 YSYEKL. The CDR3 has 18 residues. Trimming shortened V by 4 bases and J by 4 bases, and 26 bases separated the two germline ends. The CDR3 region has the DNA TGCGCCAGCAGCCCCAAAGCCCCCCGTGGGGAGTTTGAGTACGAGCAGTACTTC. Protein product: CASSPKAPRGEFEYEQYF.

This chain joins TRBV7-9 and TRBJ2-3; unclear D gene. V was cut by 0 bases and J by 7 bases, with 11 bases left in between. The CDR3 loop spans 14 amino acids. CDR1 and CDR2 (germline): SEHNR, FQNEAQ (reference sequence). The CDR3 region is CASSLAQVLNTQYF. The DNA of the CDR3 is TGTGCCAGCAGCTTAGCCCAGGTCCTGAATACGCAGTATTTT.

The V call is TRBV2, the J call TRBJ2-1; maybe TRBD2 (7 bases). Germline CDR1 SNHLY, CDR2 FYNNEI. The V and J ends lost 1 base and 7 bases respectively, with 14 bases between them. The CDR3 runs 15 residues. For the CDR3, the DNA is TGTGCCAGCAGTGAAGGGAGGGGGGGCCTGAATGAGCAGTTCTTC. It specifies CASSEGRGGLNEQFF.

CDR3 sequence reads: CASSLITGEGEQYF. The CDR3 bases are TGTGCCAGCAGCTTAATAACGGGGGAAGGGGAGCAGTACTTC. This chain joins TRBV7-2 and TRBJ2-7, with D perhaps matching TRBD2 (6 bases). CDR3 length: 14 amino acids. Trimming stripped 2 bases from V and 7 bases from J, with 15 bases between. Per germline, CDR1 SGHTA and CDR2 FQGNSA. Based on the CDR3 plus reference TRBV7-2 and TRBJ2-7, the full variable domain is GAGVSQSPSNKVTEKGKDVELRCDPISGHTALYWYRQSLGQGLEFLIYFQGNSAPDKSGLPSDRFSAERTGGSVSTLTIQRTQQEDSAVYLCASSLITGEGEQYFGPGTRLTVT.

The chain is built from TRBV5-1 and TRBJ2-7, with D possibly matching TRBD1 (6 bases). Germline CDR1 SGHRS, CDR2 YFSETQ. This CDR3 contains 14 residues. Trimming took off 1 base at V and 0 bases at J, with 8 bases between the two ends. CDR3 region: CASSLSTGSYEQYF. Written as DNA, the CDR3 is TGCGCCAGCAGCTTGTCGACAGGCTCCTACGAGCAGTACTTC.

This clone has just one count. This chain links TRBV2 with TRBJ2-2; TRBD2 might be the D (6 bases). The CDR3 contains 12 residues. Germline loops: CDR1 SNHLY, CDR2 FYNNEI. Trimming took off 7 bases at V and 5 bases at J, with 8 bases between the two ends. CDR3 in amino acids: CASMEGTGELFF. The CDR3 DNA reads TGTGCCAGCATGGAGGGAACCGGGGAGCTGTTTTTT.

The chain is built from TRBV2 and TRBJ2-7; the match to TRBD1 covers 7 bases. The CDR3 runs to 16 residues. The V segment lost 6 bases and the J segment 2 bases; nucleotides outside the gene matches: 13. CDR1 and CDR2 from the germline V gene are SNHLY and FYNNEI. The chain's CDR3 is CASSTRQGPVAYEQYF. The CDR3 bases are TGTGCCAGCAGCACGAGACAGGGACCGGTAGCCTACGAGCAGTACTTC.

This chain uses TRBV30 with TRBJ2-7; 9 bases are shared with TRBD2. Trimming took 6 bases from V and 0 from J; bases not matched to a gene: 6. The germline V gene encodes CDR1 GTSNPN and CDR2 SVGIG (reference sequence). There are 14 residues in the CDR3. Written as DNA, the CDR3 is TGTGCCTGCTTTAGCGGGGGCGTCTCCTACGAGCAGTACTTC. This codes for CACFSGGVSYEQYF.

V usage is TRBV30 and J usage is TRBJ2-5; TRBD1 matches 9 bases. The CDR3 loop spans 16 amino acids. From germline, CDR1 is GTSNPN and CDR2 SVGIG (reference sequence). Trimming at V came to 1 base and at J to 1 base, leaving 7 bases not matched to a gene. CDR3 sequence reads: CAWSAGQGSSQETQYF. DNA for the CDR3: TGTGCCTGGAGTGCCGGACAGGGGAGTTCCCAAGAGACCCAGTACTTC.